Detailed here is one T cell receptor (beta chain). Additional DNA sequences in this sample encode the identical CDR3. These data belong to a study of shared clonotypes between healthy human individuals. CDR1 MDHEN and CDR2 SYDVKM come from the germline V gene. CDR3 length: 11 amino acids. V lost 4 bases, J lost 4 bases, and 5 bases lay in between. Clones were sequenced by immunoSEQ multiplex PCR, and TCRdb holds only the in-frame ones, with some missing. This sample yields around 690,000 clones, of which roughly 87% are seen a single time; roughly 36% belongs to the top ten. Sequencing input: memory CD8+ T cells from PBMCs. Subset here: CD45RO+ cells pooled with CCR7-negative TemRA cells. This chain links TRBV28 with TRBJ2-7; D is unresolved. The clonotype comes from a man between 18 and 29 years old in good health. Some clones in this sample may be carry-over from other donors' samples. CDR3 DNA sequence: TGTGCCAGCAGTTCCTTTTACGAGCAGTACTTC. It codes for CASSSFYEQYF.